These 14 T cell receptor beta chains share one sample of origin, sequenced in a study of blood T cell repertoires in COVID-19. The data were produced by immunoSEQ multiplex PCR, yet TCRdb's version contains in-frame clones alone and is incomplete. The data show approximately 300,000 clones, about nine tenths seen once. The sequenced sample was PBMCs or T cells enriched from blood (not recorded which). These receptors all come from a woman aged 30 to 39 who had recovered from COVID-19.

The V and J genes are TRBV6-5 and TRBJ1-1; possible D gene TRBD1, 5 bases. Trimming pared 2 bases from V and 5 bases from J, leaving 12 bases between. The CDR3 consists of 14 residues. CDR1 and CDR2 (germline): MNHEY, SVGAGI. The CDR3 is CASSYMGGLTEAFF. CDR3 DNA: TGTGCCAGCAGTTACATGGGGGGTCTGACTGAAGCTTTCTTT.

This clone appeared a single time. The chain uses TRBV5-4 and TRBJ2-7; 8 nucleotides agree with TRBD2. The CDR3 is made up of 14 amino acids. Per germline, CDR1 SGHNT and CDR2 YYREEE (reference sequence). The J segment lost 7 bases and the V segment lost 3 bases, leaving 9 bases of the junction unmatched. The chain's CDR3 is CASSSELAVREQYF. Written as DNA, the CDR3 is TGTGCCAGCAGCTCGGAACTAGCGGTACGGGAGCAGTACTTC.

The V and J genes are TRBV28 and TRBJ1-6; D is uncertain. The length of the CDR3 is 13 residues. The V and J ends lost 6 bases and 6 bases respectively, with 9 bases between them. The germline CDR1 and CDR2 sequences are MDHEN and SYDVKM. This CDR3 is CASRIHSNSPLHF. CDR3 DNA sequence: TGTGCCAGCAGAATACACAGTAATTCACCCCTCCACTTT.

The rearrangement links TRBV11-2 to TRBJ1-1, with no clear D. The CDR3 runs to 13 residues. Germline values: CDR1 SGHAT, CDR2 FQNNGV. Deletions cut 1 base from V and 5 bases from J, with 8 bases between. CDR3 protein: CASSLGEATEAFF. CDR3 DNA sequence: TGTGCCAGCAGCTTAGGGGAGGCGACTGAAGCTTTCTTT.

CDR3 loop: CASSDRASGNTIYF. The CDR3, as DNA: TGTGCCAGCAGCGACAGGGCCTCTGGAAACACCATATATTTT. This chain uses TRBV28 with TRBJ1-3; 7 positions agree with TRBD1. The V gene's germline CDR1 is MDHEN and CDR2 SYDVKM. Trimming took 6 bases from V and 0 from J; bases not matched to a gene: 2. This CDR3 spans 14 amino acids.

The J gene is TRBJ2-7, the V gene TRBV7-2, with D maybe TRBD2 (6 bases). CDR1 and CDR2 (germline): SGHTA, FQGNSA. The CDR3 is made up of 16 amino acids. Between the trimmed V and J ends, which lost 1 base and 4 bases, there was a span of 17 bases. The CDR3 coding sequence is TGTGCCAGCAGCTTAGACGGGAGTACTCCTTCGTACGAGCAGTACTTC. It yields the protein CASSLDGSTPSYEQYF.

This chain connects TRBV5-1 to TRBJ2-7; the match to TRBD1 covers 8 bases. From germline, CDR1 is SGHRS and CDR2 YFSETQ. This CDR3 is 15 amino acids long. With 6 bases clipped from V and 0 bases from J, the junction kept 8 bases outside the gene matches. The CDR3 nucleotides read TGCGCCAGCAAGAGACAGGGGATAAGCTCCTACGAGCAGTACTTC. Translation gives CASKRQGISSYEQYF. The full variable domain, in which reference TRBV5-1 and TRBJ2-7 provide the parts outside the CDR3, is KAGVTQTPRYLIKTRGQQVTLSCSPISGHRSVSWYQQTPGQGLQFLFEYFSETQRNKGNFPGRFSGRQFSNSRSEMNVSTLELGDSALYLCASKRQGISSYEQYFGPGTRLTVT.

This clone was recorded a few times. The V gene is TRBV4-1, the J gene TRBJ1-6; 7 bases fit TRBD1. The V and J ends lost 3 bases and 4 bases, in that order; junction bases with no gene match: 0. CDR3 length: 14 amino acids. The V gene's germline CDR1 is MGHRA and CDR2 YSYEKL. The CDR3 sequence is CASSQGQYNSPLHF. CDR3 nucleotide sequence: TGCGCCAGCAGCCAGGGACAGTATAATTCACCCCTCCACTTT.

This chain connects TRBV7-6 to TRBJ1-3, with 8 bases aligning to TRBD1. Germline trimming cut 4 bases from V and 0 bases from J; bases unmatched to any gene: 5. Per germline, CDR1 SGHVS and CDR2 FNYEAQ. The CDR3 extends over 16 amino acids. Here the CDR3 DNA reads TGTGCCAGCAGCTACAACAGGGGGAGCTCTGGAAACACCATATATTTT. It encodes CASSYNRGSSGNTIYF. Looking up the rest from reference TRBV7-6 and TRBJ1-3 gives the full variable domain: GAGVSQSPRYKVTKRGQDVALRCDPISGHVSLYWYRQALGQGPEFLTYFNYEAQQDKSGLPNDRFSAERPEGSISTLTIQRTEQRDSAMYRCASSYNRGSSGNTIYFGEGSWLTVV.

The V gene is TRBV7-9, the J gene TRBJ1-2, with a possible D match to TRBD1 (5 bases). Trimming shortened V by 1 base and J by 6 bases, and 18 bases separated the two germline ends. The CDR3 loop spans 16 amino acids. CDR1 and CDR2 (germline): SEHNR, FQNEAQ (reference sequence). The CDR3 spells CASSLVSGEGRDGYTF. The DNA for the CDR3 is TGTGCCAGCAGCTTAGTGTCGGGGGAAGGGCGGGATGGCTACACCTTC.

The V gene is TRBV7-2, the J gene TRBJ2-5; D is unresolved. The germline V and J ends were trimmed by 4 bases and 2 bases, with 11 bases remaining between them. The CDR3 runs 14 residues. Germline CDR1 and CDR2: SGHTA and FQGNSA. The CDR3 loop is CASSSDTYQETQYF. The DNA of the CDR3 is TGTGCCAGCAGCTCCGACACGTATCAAGAGACCCAGTACTTC.

The CDR3 sequence: CASGRVGQGLEKLFF. The CDR3 nucleotides are TGCGCCAGCGGCCGGGTTGGACAGGGTTTGGAAAAACTGTTTTTT. V is TRBV23-1 and J is TRBJ1-4; 8 bases are shared with TRBD1. TRBV23-1 is flagged as an ORF with uncertain function. This CDR3 contains 15 residues. V was clipped by 8 bases and J by 8 bases; unmatched bases: 13.

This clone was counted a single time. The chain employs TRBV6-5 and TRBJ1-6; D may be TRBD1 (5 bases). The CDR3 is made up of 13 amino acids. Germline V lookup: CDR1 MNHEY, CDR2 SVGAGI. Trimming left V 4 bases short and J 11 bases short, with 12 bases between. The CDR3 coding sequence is TGTGCCAGCAGTTCTATAGACAGTGCACCCCTCCACTTT. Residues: CASSSIDSAPLHF.

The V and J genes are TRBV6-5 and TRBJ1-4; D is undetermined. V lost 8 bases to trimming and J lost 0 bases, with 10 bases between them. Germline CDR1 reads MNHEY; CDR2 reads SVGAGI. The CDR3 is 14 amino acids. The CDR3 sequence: CASARTATNEKLFF. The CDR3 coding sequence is TGTGCCAGCGCCCGTACTGCAACTAATGAAAAACTGTTTTTT.